A selection of T cell receptor beta chains follows, all from one sample in a study of blood T cell repertoires in COVID-19. Sequencing used immunoSEQ multiplex PCR; TCRdb keeps in-frame clones, though not all of them. The repertoire consists of under 200,000 clones, with around 85% occurring once and the leading ten covering 10% to 11%. The sequenced material came from peripheral blood. These receptor sequences come from a woman aged 60-75 years with COVID-19, enrolled during active disease. The CDR3 runs from the conserved cysteine through the conserved F or W. The D gene is left open where the match is weak. Clone size is shown for a subset of rows, as once, few, many or a class of expanded clone.

D gene: TRBD2; clone size: NA; J gene: TRBJ2-7; V gene: TRBV29-1; CDR3 protein: CSSRLAGVNEQYF; CDR3 DNA: TGCAGCTCGCGACTAGCGGGAGTGAACGAGCAGTACTTC
D gene: NA; clone size: NA; J gene: TRBJ2-5; V gene: TRBV10-3; CDR3 protein: CAISEPLLETQYF; CDR3 DNA: TGTGCCATCAGTGAGCCCTTACTAGAGACCCAGTACTTC
D gene: TRBD1; clone size: NA; J gene: TRBJ1-1; V gene: TRBV6-5; CDR3 protein: CASSWTGGVEAFF; CDR3 DNA: TGTGCCAGCAGTTGGACAGGGGGCGTTGAAGCTTTCTTT
D gene: TRBD1; clone size: NA; J gene: TRBJ2-1; V gene: TRBV7-3; CDR3 protein: CASSSGQYNEQFF; CDR3 DNA: TGTGCCAGCAGCTCGGGACAGTACAATGAGCAGTTCTTC
D gene: NA; clone size: NA; J gene: TRBJ1-4; V gene: TRBV4-1; CDR3 protein: CASSQDRHVNEKLFF; CDR3 DNA: TGCGCCAGCAGCCAAGACCGACACGTTAATGAAAAACTGTTTTTT
D gene: TRBD1; clone size: NA; J gene: TRBJ1-6; V gene: TRBV27; CDR3 protein: CASSLRPPMDRANSPLHF; CDR3 DNA: TGTGCCAGCAGTTTACGGCCCCCGATGGACAGGGCTAATTCACCCCTCCACTTT
D gene: NA; clone size: NA; J gene: TRBJ2-5; V gene: TRBV5-1; CDR3 protein: CASSLGQVETQYF; CDR3 DNA: TGCGCCAGCAGCTTGGGACAGGTAGAGACCCAGTACTTC
D gene: TRBD1; clone size: NA; J gene: TRBJ1-2; V gene: TRBV5-1; CDR3 protein: CASSSGTGGPNYGYTF; CDR3 DNA: TGCGCCAGCAGTTCCGGGACAGGGGGCCCTAACTATGGCTACACCTTC
D gene: NA; clone size: NA; J gene: TRBJ2-5; V gene: TRBV11-3; CDR3 protein: CASSRRRGAGNQETQYF; CDR3 DNA: TGTGCCAGCAGTCGGAGGCGTGGTGCTGGAAATCAAGAGACCCAGTACTTC
D gene: NA; clone size: NA; J gene: TRBJ2-7; V gene: TRBV18; CDR3 protein: CASSPPSRSYEQYF; CDR3 DNA: TGTGCCAGCTCACCACCTAGCAGATCCTACGAGCAGTACTTC
D gene: NA; clone size: NA; J gene: TRBJ2-5; V gene: TRBV9; CDR3 protein: CASTLSPETQYF; CDR3 DNA: TGTGCCAGCACCCTAAGTCCCGAGACCCAGTACTTC
D gene: NA; clone size: NA; J gene: TRBJ2-7; V gene: TRBV12-3/TRBV12-4; CDR3 protein: CASSQMRDEQYF; CDR3 DNA: TGTGCCAGCAGTCAAATGCGGGACGAGCAGTACTTC
D gene: TRBD2; clone size: NA; J gene: TRBJ2-7; V gene: TRBV7-9; CDR3 protein: CATRGAGGAYEQYF; CDR3 DNA: TGTGCCACCAGGGGTGCGGGAGGAGCCTACGAGCAGTACTTC
D gene: TRBD1; clone size: NA; J gene: TRBJ2-1; V gene: TRBV7-3; CDR3 protein: CASSPSGTGINEQFF; CDR3 DNA: TGTGCCAGCAGCCCTTCCGGGACAGGGATCAATGAGCAGTTCTTC
D gene: NA; clone size: NA; J gene: TRBJ1-5; V gene: TRBV29-1; CDR3 protein: CSVAVPGPNQPQHF; CDR3 DNA: TGCAGCGTTGCGGTTCCAGGTCCTAATCAGCCCCAGCATTTT
D gene: NA; clone size: NA; J gene: TRBJ1-6; V gene: TRBV4-3; CDR3 protein: CASSQDLRGNSPLHF; CDR3 DNA: TGCGCCAGCAGCCAAGATCTCCGGGGGAATTCACCCCTCCACTTT
D gene: TRBD2; clone size: NA; J gene: TRBJ2-1; V gene: TRBV15; CDR3 protein: CATAKAGDRYEQFF; CDR3 DNA: TGTGCCACCGCCAAAGCGGGAGATCGTTATGAGCAGTTCTTC
D gene: NA; clone size: NA; J gene: TRBJ2-2; V gene: TRBV14; CDR3 protein: CASSQVRATGELFF; CDR3 DNA: TGTGCCAGCAGCCAGGTCCGAGCCACCGGGGAGCTGTTTTTT
D gene: TRBD1; clone size: NA; J gene: TRBJ2-7; V gene: TRBV6-2/TRBV6-3; CDR3 protein: CASSYPDRGISYEQYF; CDR3 DNA: TGTGCCAGCAGTTACCCGGACAGGGGAATCTCCTACGAGCAGTACTTC
D gene: NA; clone size: NA; J gene: TRBJ2-7; V gene: TRBV7-9; CDR3 protein: CASSLPEGQYF; CDR3 DNA: TGTGCCAGCAGCTTACCGGAGGGGCAGTACTTC
D gene: TRBD1; clone size: NA; J gene: TRBJ1-3; V gene: TRBV6-5; CDR3 protein: CASSSPRTGPGNTIYF; CDR3 DNA: TGTGCCAGCAGTTCTCCCAGGACAGGGCCCGGAAACACCATATATTTT
D gene: TRBD2; clone size: once; J gene: TRBJ2-3; V gene: TRBV9; CDR3 protein: CASSERLAGVKWGTDTQYF; CDR3 DNA: TGTGCCAGCAGCGAAAGACTAGCGGGAGTGAAATGGGGCACAGATACGCAGTATTTT
D gene: NA; clone size: once; J gene: TRBJ2-5; V gene: TRBV6-5; CDR3 protein: CASRLTASEKAAQYF; CDR3 DNA: TGTGCCAGCAGGCTTACAGCTTCGGAAAAAGCGGCCCAGTACTTC
D gene: TRBD1; clone size: NA; J gene: TRBJ1-1; V gene: TRBV19; CDR3 protein: CASSNPKRQGVNTEAFF; CDR3 DNA: TGTGCCAGTAGTAACCCTAAACGACAGGGAGTGAACACTGAAGCTTTCTTT
D gene: NA; clone size: NA; J gene: TRBJ2-1; V gene: TRBV7-9; CDR3 protein: CASSLAGGHNEQFF; CDR3 DNA: TGTGCCAGCAGCTTAGCTGGAGGCCACAATGAGCAGTTCTTC
D gene: NA; clone size: NA; J gene: TRBJ1-5; V gene: TRBV10-2; CDR3 protein: CASRLGGVNQPQHF; CDR3 DNA: TGCGCCAGCCGGTTAGGAGGGGTGAATCAGCCCCAGCATTTT
D gene: TRBD1; clone size: once; J gene: TRBJ1-1; V gene: TRBV29-1; CDR3 protein: CSGSQGAAEAFF; CDR3 DNA: TGCAGCGGTTCCCAGGGGGCGGCTGAAGCTTTCTTT
D gene: NA; clone size: NA; J gene: TRBJ1-4; V gene: TRBV29-1; CDR3 protein: CSARGDTDEKLFF; CDR3 DNA: TGCAGCGCGCGGGGGGACACTGATGAAAAACTGTTTTTT
D gene: NA; clone size: NA; J gene: TRBJ2-3; V gene: TRBV19; CDR3 protein: CASTPGGSSTDTQYF; CDR3 DNA: TGTGCCAGTACCCCCGGGGGTTCTAGCACAGATACGCAGTATTTT
D gene: NA; clone size: NA; J gene: TRBJ1-2; V gene: TRBV28; CDR3 protein: CASGGYTF; CDR3 DNA: TGTGCCAGCGGCGGCTACACCTTC
D gene: NA; clone size: NA; J gene: TRBJ1-5; V gene: TRBV2; CDR3 protein: CASSQGNRNQPQHF; CDR3 DNA: TGTGCCAGCAGTCAGGGGAATCGGAATCAGCCCCAGCATTTT
D gene: TRBD2; clone size: NA; J gene: TRBJ2-7; V gene: TRBV11-3; CDR3 protein: CASSLASGRGYEQYF; CDR3 DNA: TGTGCCAGCAGCTTAGCGAGCGGGAGGGGGTACGAGCAGTACTTC
D gene: TRBD1; clone size: NA; J gene: TRBJ1-3; V gene: TRBV12-5; CDR3 protein: CASTPTGGGNTIYF; CDR3 DNA: TGTGCTAGTACCCCTACAGGGGGTGGAAACACCATATATTTT
D gene: TRBD1; clone size: NA; J gene: TRBJ1-4; V gene: TRBV6-6; CDR3 protein: CASSPDRGREKLFF; CDR3 DNA: TGTGCCAGCAGTCCCGACAGGGGGAGGGAAAAACTGTTTTTT
D gene: TRBD2; clone size: NA; J gene: TRBJ2-7; V gene: TRBV7-9; CDR3 protein: CASSKHASGGYEQYF; CDR3 DNA: TGTGCCAGCAGCAAGCACGCTAGCGGGGGATACGAGCAGTACTTC
D gene: NA; clone size: NA; J gene: TRBJ1-1; V gene: TRBV30; CDR3 protein: CAWKIEGSLMNTEAFF; CDR3 DNA: TGTGCCTGGAAAATCGAGGGATCTCTCATGAACACTGAAGCTTTCTTT
D gene: TRBD1; clone size: NA; J gene: TRBJ1-2; V gene: TRBV19; CDR3 protein: CASSIGTGANNYGYTF; CDR3 DNA: TGTGCCAGTAGTATTGGGACAGGGGCCAATAACTATGGCTACACCTTC
D gene: TRBD1; clone size: few; J gene: TRBJ1-3; V gene: TRBV4-3; CDR3 protein: CASSQERPGQGSTIYF; CDR3 DNA: TGCGCCAGCAGCCAAGAACGACCGGGACAGGGATCGACCATATATTTT
D gene: TRBD1; clone size: NA; J gene: TRBJ2-1; V gene: TRBV29-1; CDR3 protein: CSSRPGQGTHEQFF; CDR3 DNA: TGCAGCTCTCGTCCGGGACAGGGTACGCATGAGCAGTTCTTC
D gene: TRBD2; clone size: NA; J gene: TRBJ2-7; V gene: TRBV6-6; CDR3 protein: CASSAASGPYEQYF; CDR3 DNA: TGTGCCAGCAGTGCCGCTAGCGGGCCGTACGAGCAGTACTTC
D gene: TRBD1; clone size: once; J gene: TRBJ2-2; V gene: TRBV4-1; CDR3 protein: CASSRVGQGDGELFF; CDR3 DNA: TGCGCCAGCAGCCGTGTGGGACAGGGGGACGGGGAGCTGTTTTTT
D gene: TRBD2; clone size: once; J gene: TRBJ2-5; V gene: TRBV28; CDR3 protein: CASSLAGLAGETQYF; CDR3 DNA: TGTGCCAGCAGTTTAGCAGGACTAGCAGGAGAGACCCAGTACTTC
D gene: TRBD1; clone size: few; J gene: TRBJ1-4; V gene: TRBV2; CDR3 protein: CASSWDRGNEKLFF; CDR3 DNA: TGTGCCAGCAGTTGGGACAGGGGGAATGAAAAACTGTTTTTT
D gene: TRBD2; clone size: NA; J gene: TRBJ2-3; V gene: TRBV19; CDR3 protein: CASSLSSGSPDTQYF; CDR3 DNA: TGTGCCAGTAGTTTATCTAGCGGGAGCCCAGATACGCAGTATTTT
D gene: TRBD1; clone size: few; J gene: TRBJ1-6; V gene: TRBV7-9; CDR3 protein: CASSLLGGQGQNSPLHF; CDR3 DNA: TGTGCCAGCAGCCTCCTCGGGGGACAGGGTCAAAATTCACCCCTCCACTTT
D gene: TRBD1; clone size: once; J gene: TRBJ1-1; V gene: TRBV6-5; CDR3 protein: CASSDRANTEAFF; CDR3 DNA: TGTGCCAGCTCCGACAGGGCGAACACTGAAGCTTTCTTT
D gene: NA; clone size: NA; J gene: TRBJ1-1; V gene: TRBV28; CDR3 protein: CASSLIISRTEAFF; CDR3 DNA: TGTGCCAGCAGTCTCATTATTAGTCGGACTGAAGCTTTCTTT
D gene: TRBD2; clone size: NA; J gene: TRBJ2-3; V gene: TRBV6-2/TRBV6-3; CDR3 protein: CASSTSSGSTDTQYF; CDR3 DNA: TGTGCCAGCAGTACGTCTAGCGGGAGCACAGATACGCAGTATTTT
D gene: NA; clone size: once; J gene: TRBJ2-5; V gene: TRBV7-8; CDR3 protein: CASSLVIQGTQYF; CDR3 DNA: TGTGCCAGCAGCTTAGTTATCCAGGGGACCCAGTACTTC
D gene: TRBD2; clone size: NA; J gene: TRBJ2-7; V gene: TRBV2; CDR3 protein: CASRTGLAFFEQYF; CDR3 DNA: TGTGCCAGCAGAACGGGACTAGCCTTCTTTGAGCAGTACTTC
D gene: TRBD1; clone size: NA; J gene: TRBJ2-3; V gene: TRBV18; CDR3 protein: CASSPTRQGPDTQYF; CDR3 DNA: TGTGCCAGCTCACCAACTCGACAGGGTCCAGATACGCAGTATTTT
D gene: TRBD2; clone size: once; J gene: TRBJ2-1; V gene: TRBV4-1; CDR3 protein: CASSHDRAGVVFVEQFF; CDR3 DNA: TGCGCCAGCAGCCATGACAGAGCGGGAGTGGTTTTTGTTGAGCAGTTCTTC
D gene: TRBD2; clone size: few; J gene: TRBJ2-7; V gene: TRBV6-6; CDR3 protein: CASNPGGTYEQYF; CDR3 DNA: TGTGCCAGCAACCCGGGAGGAACTTACGAGCAGTACTTC
D gene: NA; clone size: NA; J gene: TRBJ2-5; V gene: TRBV14; CDR3 protein: CASSRSLRETQYF; CDR3 DNA: TGTGCCAGCAGCCGCTCCCTGAGAGAGACCCAGTACTTC
D gene: TRBD2; clone size: NA; J gene: TRBJ2-1; V gene: TRBV12-3/TRBV12-4; CDR3 protein: CASGEGRNEQFF; CDR3 DNA: TGTGCCAGTGGGGAGGGACGCAATGAGCAGTTCTTC
D gene: NA; clone size: NA; J gene: TRBJ2-7; V gene: TRBV7-2; CDR3 protein: CASSLAGAGFSYEQYF; CDR3 DNA: TGTGCCAGCAGCTTAGCGGGGGCGGGCTTCTCATACGAGCAGTACTTC
D gene: NA; clone size: NA; J gene: TRBJ2-2; V gene: TRBV7-2; CDR3 protein: CASSLTRGGAGELFF; CDR3 DNA: TGTGCCAGCAGCTTAACAAGGGGAGGAGCCGGGGAGCTGTTTTTT
D gene: NA; clone size: NA; J gene: TRBJ1-6; V gene: TRBV5-1; CDR3 protein: CASSLNIQGSSPLHF; CDR3 DNA: TGCGCCAGCAGCTTGAATATTCAGGGCTCTTCACCCCTCCACTTT
D gene: TRBD2; clone size: NA; J gene: TRBJ2-7; V gene: TRBV28; CDR3 protein: CASSSSSGSSYEQYF; CDR3 DNA: TGTGCCAGCAGTTCTTCTAGCGGGAGCTCCTACGAGCAGTACTTC